The TCR beta chain under discussion was sequenced for a study of TIL therapy for anti-PD-1-resistant metastatic lung cancer. Sequencing used immunoSEQ v3. Profiled with immunoSEQ multiplex PCR; TCRdb holds only in-frame clones, not every one. The repertoire consists of 35,000 or so clones, with around 67% occurring once and the leading ten covering approximately 5.3%. V was cut by 3 bases and J by 1 base, with 9 bases left in between. Germline V lookup: CDR1 PRHDT, CDR2 FYEKMQ (reference sequence). This CDR3 is 15 amino acids long. Time point given: pre-treatment sample, taken before nivolumab and TIL therapy.

The chain links TRBV13 to TRBJ2-2, with D possibly being TRBD1 or TRBD2 (5 bases each). This material consisted of blood, taken at baseline. The source is a person aged 25-80 years with non-small cell lung cancer. CDR3 in amino acids: CASSFGGVNTGELFF. The DNA for the CDR3 is TGTGCCAGCAGCTTTGGGGGTGTGAACACCGGGGAGCTGTTTTTT.